Shown below are 8 T cell receptor beta chains from a single sample sequenced in a study of T cells in localized non-small cell lung cancer. Libraries were prepared by immunoSEQ multiplex PCR; TCRdb keeps only in-frame clonotypes and omits some of them. The sample lists 1,000 or so clones; more than 20% were seen once. Sequenced material: normal lung tissue next to the tumor, taken before any cancer treatment. The source is a woman aged 35 to 75 with stage I lung adenocarcinoma.

This clone is medium-sized by share. The chain recombines TRBV7-6 with TRBJ2-3; the match to TRBD2 covers 12 bases. This CDR3 has 18 amino acids. The trim removed 3 bases at V and 0 bases at J, leaving 7 bases unmatched. CDR1 is SGHVS and CDR2 is FNYEAQ in the germline V gene. DNA for the CDR3: TGTGCCAGCAGCTTGGTTACTAGCGGGGGGATAAGCACAGATACGCAGTATTTT. Protein sequence: CASSLVTSGGISTDTQYF.

This chain connects TRBV5-1 to TRBJ1-4; D gene ambiguous. There are 14 residues in the CDR3. The ends were cut back, 0 bases at V and 1 base at J, with 4 bases in the middle. Germline CDR1 reads SGHRS; CDR2 reads YFSETQ. CDR3 protein: CASSLDGTNEKLFF. CDR3 sequence (DNA): TGCGCCAGCAGCTTGGATGGAACTAATGAAAAACTGTTTTTT.

The chain employs TRBV6-8 and TRBJ1-2; possibly TRBD1 for D (6 bases). The germline gives CDR1 MNHGY, CDR2 SAAAGT. The CDR3 consists of 16 residues. Trimming pared 0 bases from V and 5 bases from J, leaving 16 bases between. This CDR3 is CASSYSVGGSLYGYTF. Written as DNA, the CDR3 is TGTGCCAGCAGTTACTCCGTCGGGGGCTCCCTTTATGGCTACACCTTC.

This chain connects TRBV5-1 to TRBJ1-4, with no clear D. The CDR3 contains 15 residues. The V end was cut by 5 bases, the J end by 6 bases, with 17 bases between. The germline gives CDR1 SGHRS, CDR2 YFSETQ. This CDR3 is CASRLRANGHEKLFF. The CDR3 DNA reads as TGCGCCAGCAGATTAAGGGCCAACGGTCATGAAAAACTGTTTTTT. The entire variable domain, with the rest obtained from reference TRBV5-1 and TRBJ1-4, is as follows: KAGVTQTPRYLIKTRGQQVTLSCSPISGHRSVSWYQQTPGQGLQFLFEYFSETQRNKGNFPGRFSGRQFSNSRSEMNVSTLELGDSALYLCASRLRANGHEKLFFGSGTQLSVL.

This clone appeared a few times. The chain is built from TRBV28 and TRBJ1-2; tentatively, D is TRBD1 (5 bases). CDR1 is MDHEN and CDR2 is SYDVKM in the germline V gene. This CDR3 contains 13 residues. With 6 bases removed from V and 4 bases from J, the gap between germline ends came to 12 bases. The CDR3 is CASRQQVIYGYTF. CDR3 nucleotide sequence: TGTGCCAGCAGACAACAGGTGATCTATGGCTACACCTTC.

This clone has a handful of counts. This chain connects TRBV11-3 to TRBJ1-2; tentative D call: TRBD1 (6 bases). The germline V and J ends were trimmed by 5 bases and 2 bases, with 18 bases remaining between them. Germline V gene data show CDR1 as SGHNT and CDR2 as YENEEA. The CDR3 is 16 residues long. The CDR3 is CASSPPTGWRNYGYTF. The CDR3 bases are TGTGCCAGCAGCCCGCCGACAGGTTGGAGAAACTATGGCTACACCTTC.

In this sample, this clone turned up a few times. The chain uses TRBV6-8 and TRBJ2-5; TRBD1 matches at 9 bases. Germline CDR1 MNHGY, CDR2 SAAAGT. J lost 1 base, V lost 5 bases, and 2 bases had no gene match. The CDR3 has 14 residues. The CDR3 DNA reads as TGTGCCAGCAGTAGGGACAGGGCCCAAGAGACCCAGTACTTC. This codes for CASSRDRAQETQYF.

The J gene is TRBJ1-6, the V gene TRBV11-3; tentative D call: TRBD1 (5 bases). Germline CDR1 is SGHNT and CDR2 is YENEEA. The CDR3 extends over 15 amino acids. V shed 7 bases and J shed 4 bases, with 14 bases lying between them. The CDR3 DNA reads TGTGCCAGCACCGGCTTAAGGGGTTATAATTCACCCCTCCACTTT. Translated: CASTGLRGYNSPLHF.